The rows below give T cell receptor beta chains drawn from one sample of a study of control samples from healthy donors and cancer patients. Here immunoSEQ multiplex PCR was the method, and the copy in TCRdb shows in-frame clones only, minus some. The data contain 90,000 to 150,000 clones, around nine tenths of them singletons. Sample: blood. Source of these receptors: a man aged 30 to 45 in good health. Each CDR3 is given with its conserved first and last residue. Each record gives: V gene, clone size, J gene, D gene, CDR3 protein, CDR3 DNA. A D gene is named only where the DNA matches it firmly. Size tells how often a clone was seen (once, few, many) or the class of an expanded clone, and some rows leave it out.

TRBV2,.,TRBJ1-1,TRBD1,CASSAWDSPGAFF,TGTGCCAGCAGTGCTTGGGACAGCCCCGGAGCTTTCTTT
TRBV3-1/TRBV3-2,.,TRBJ1-3,.,CASSQGQMTQTGNTIYF,TGTGCCAGCAGCCAGGGTCAGATGACACAAACTGGAAACACCATATATTTT
TRBV2,.,TRBJ2-7,TRBD1,CASSERTGDYEQYF,TGTGCCAGCAGTGAAAGGACAGGGGACTACGAGCAGTACTTC
TRBV4-2,.,TRBJ1-4,.,CASSPVGEKLFF,TGTGCCAGCAGCCCGGTGGGGGAAAAACTGTTTTTT
TRBV4-2,.,TRBJ1-6,.,CASSQDRQHNSPLHF,TGTGCCAGCAGCCAAGATAGACAGCATAATTCACCCCTCCACTTT
TRBV5-4,.,TRBJ2-6,TRBD1,CASSLQGAGANVLTF,TGTGCCAGCAGCTTGCAGGGGGCTGGGGCCAACGTCCTGACTTTC
TRBV6-5,once,TRBJ2-7,.,CASMGSPSWEQYF,TGTGCCAGCATGGGCAGTCCCTCGTGGGAGCAGTACTTC
TRBV3-1/TRBV3-2,few,TRBJ1-2,.,CASSHPWGDSGVNYGYTF,TGTGCCAGCAGCCACCCCTGGGGGGATTCGGGGGTTAACTATGGCTACACCTTC
TRBV2,.,TRBJ2-2,TRBD1,CASSEDRGYTGELFF,TGTGCCAGCAGTGAAGACAGGGGGTACACCGGGGAGCTGTTTTTT
TRBV30,few,TRBJ2-3,.,CAWSVGQPTQYF,TGTGCCTGGAGTGTAGGCCAACCTACGCAGTATTTT
TRBV10-3,.,TRBJ1-4,.,CAISERIPGKLFF,TGTGCCATCAGTGAAAGGATTCCGGGAAAACTGTTTTTT
TRBV19,.,TRBJ2-5,TRBD1,CASSVASGGGETQYF,TGTGCCAGTAGTGTTGCCTCAGGGGGCGGAGAGACCCAGTACTTC
TRBV27,.,TRBJ1-4,TRBD1,CASRSTGETNEKLFF,TGTGCCAGCAGAAGTACAGGGGAAACTAATGAAAAACTGTTTTTT
TRBV5-1,.,TRBJ1-1,.,CASSFSGPNTEAFF,TGCGCCAGCAGTTTTAGCGGGCCGAACACTGAAGCTTTCTTT
TRBV2,.,TRBJ1-5,.,CASSGGNQPQHF,TGTGCCAGCAGCGGGGGGAATCAGCCCCAGCATTTT
TRBV24-1,.,TRBJ1-1,.,CATSRVGHSEAFF,TGTGCCACAAGTCGGGTAGGGCATTCTGAAGCTTTCTTT
TRBV4-2,once,TRBJ1-5,TRBD1,CASSQVGTGGQQPQHF,TGTGCCAGCAGCCAGGTTGGGACAGGGGGGCAACAGCCCCAGCATTTT
TRBV7-8,.,TRBJ2-2,TRBD1,CASSLTTTGGRNTGELFF,TGTGCCAGCAGCCTCACGACCACAGGGGGCCGTAACACCGGGGAGCTGTTTTTT
TRBV27,.,TRBJ2-7,.,CASRWTASSYEQYF,TGTGCCAGCCGGTGGACCGCAAGCTCCTACGAGCAGTACTTC
TRBV19,.,TRBJ2-1,.,CASKKGPGYNEQFF,TGTGCCAGTAAAAAGGGCCCGGGATACAATGAGCAGTTCTTC
TRBV19,.,TRBJ2-2,.,CASSTTGKTGELFF,TGTGCCAGTAGTACCACCGGGAAAACCGGGGAGCTGTTTTTT
TRBV25-1,.,TRBJ1-1,TRBD1,CASTGQGVTEAFF,TGTGCCAGCACCGGACAGGGTGTTACTGAAGCTTTCTTT
TRBV7-3,medium-sized,TRBJ1-5,.,CASSLTAANSNQPQHF,TGTGCCAGCAGCTTAACGGCGGCCAATAGCAATCAGCCCCAGCATTTT